These T cell receptor beta chains were read from a single sample in a study of blood T cell repertoires in COVID-19. The data were produced by immunoSEQ multiplex PCR, yet TCRdb's version contains in-frame clones alone and is incomplete. The sample includes some 150,000 clones, just over 85% of them seen just once. Sequenced sample: peripheral blood. The receptors derive from an older woman with acute or convalescent COVID-19. The CDR3 runs from the conserved cysteine through the conserved F or W. A D gene is named only where the DNA matches it firmly. Clone size is not always given. Where it is, it says once, few, many or a class for expanded clones.

TRBJ1-2	.	TRBV19	.	CASSITGNYGYTF	TGTGCCAGTAGTATTACAGGGAACTATGGCTACACCTTC
TRBJ1-1	.	TRBV28	.	CASSSQGLGEAFF	TGTGCCAGCAGTTCCCAGGGGCTGGGTGAAGCTTTCTTT
TRBJ1-2	once	TRBV28	.	CASRVGPNYGYTF	TGTGCCAGCAGGGTGGGCCCAAACTATGGCTACACCTTC
TRBJ1-1	.	TRBV19	.	CASSEPGLTEAFF	TGTGCCAGTAGTGAACCGGGGTTGACTGAAGCTTTCTTT
TRBJ2-2	.	TRBV9	TRBD2	CASSGGDYRTGELFF	TGTGCCAGCAGTGGGGGGGACTACCGTACCGGGGAGCTGTTTTTT
TRBJ2-4	.	TRBV30	TRBD1	CAHKGDRNDIQYF	TGTGCCCATAAGGGGGACAGAAATGACATTCAGTACTTC
TRBJ2-7	.	TRBV3-1/TRBV3-2	.	CASSLSSYEQYF	TGTGCCAGCAGCCTTAGCTCCTACGAGCAGTACTTC
TRBJ1-6	.	TRBV7-6	.	CASSLTAPNSPLHF	TGTGCCAGCAGCTTAACTGCCCCGAATTCACCCCTCCACTTT
TRBJ1-2	.	TRBV6-2/TRBV6-3	.	CASSYLDRQQFGYTF	TGTGCCAGCAGTTACCTGGATAGACAACAGTTTGGCTACACCTTC
TRBJ1-2	.	TRBV7-2	TRBD1	CASSLRQGAGGGYTF	TGTGCCAGCAGCCTTCGACAGGGCGCCGGGGGAGGCTACACCTTC
TRBJ1-1	.	TRBV19	.	CASRVWPNTEAFF	TGTGCCAGTAGGGTGTGGCCGAACACTGAAGCTTTCTTT
TRBJ2-1	.	TRBV11-2	TRBD2	CASSPGTSGGNEQFF	TGTGCCAGCAGCCCAGGGACTAGCGGGGGGAATGAGCAGTTCTTC
TRBJ1-1	.	TRBV7-9	TRBD1	CASSSPMDRGAEAFF	TGTGCCAGCAGCTCGCCCATGGACAGGGGAGCTGAAGCTTTCTTT
TRBJ1-5	.	TRBV2	TRBD1	CASSPRDRDNQPQHF	TGTGCCAGCAGTCCACGGGACAGGGACAATCAGCCCCAGCATTTT
TRBJ2-7	.	TRBV5-1	TRBD2	CASSFSLAGASEQYF	TGCGCCAGCAGCTTTTCACTAGCGGGGGCCAGCGAGCAGTACTTC
TRBJ2-7	.	TRBV6-1	.	CASSYDSFYEQYF	TGTGCCAGCAGTTATGACAGCTTCTACGAGCAGTACTTC
TRBJ2-2	.	TRBV9	.	CASSPRAGGGTGELFF	TGTGCCAGCAGCCCTAGGGCTGGGGGAGGCACCGGGGAGCTGTTTTTT
TRBJ1-6	once	TRBV5-1	TRBD1	CASSFTGGESPLHF	TGCGCCAGCAGCTTCACAGGGGGCGAATCACCCCTCCACTTT